The source of this T cell receptor beta chain is a study of human thymus T cells. The repertoire was sequenced with immunoSEQ multiplex PCR; TCRdb's copy has only in-frame clones and lacks some. Here the sample spans about 60,000 clones, about 93% being singletons. The J segment lost 4 bases and the V segment lost 0 bases, leaving 9 bases of the junction unmatched. Looked up from germline, CDR1 is SGHRS and CDR2 is YFSETQ. The CDR3 sequence is 17 residues long. The chain couples TRBV5-1 to TRBJ1-4; 7 bases are a match to TRBD1. The sample was blood. This TCR came from a boy less than two years old with a congenital heart defect but otherwise immunologically healthy. This CDR3 is CASSLGPLTGHNEKLFF. CDR3 bases: TGCGCCAGCAGCTTGGGACCCTTGACAGGGCATAATGAAAAACTGTTTTTT.